One and the same sample provided the 9 T cell receptor beta chains below, sequenced in a study of early T cells in non-severe SARS-CoV-2 infection. TCRdb fed the 5' RACE reads into MiXCR, producing one record per CDR3 protein. The data show around 78,000 distinct CDR3 sequences, 11% to 15% seen once. Input material: whole blood. Every receptor here comes from an adult who was a healthcare worker with PCR-confirmed SARS-CoV-2 infection or an uninfected control (not recorded which).

The chain's CDR3 is CSASQSYEQYF. DNA of the CDR3: TGCAGTGCTAGTCAAAGCTACGAGCAGTACTTC. The chain has TRBV20-1 and TRBJ2-7; the D is unclear. CDR1 DFQATT and CDR2 SNEGSKA come from the germline V gene (reference sequence). V shed 3 bases and J shed 3 bases, with 6 bases lying between them. The CDR3 runs 11 residues.

This clonotype was seen many times. The gene calls are TRBV7-6 and TRBJ2-1; either TRBD1 or TRBD2 may supply D (7 bases each). CDR3 size: 16 residues. With 2 bases removed from V and 11 bases from J, the gap between germline ends came to 22 bases. Germline CDR1 and CDR2: SGHVS and FNYEAQ. For the CDR3, the DNA is TGTGCCAGCAGCTTATCAAGCGGGAATTCGGACAGGAAGCAGTTCTTC. It is translated as CASSLSSGNSDRKQFF.

This clonotype was seen more than once but under ten times. The rearrangement joins TRBV11-2 to TRBJ2-1; D uncertain. Trimming cost V 4 bases and J 7 bases, with 8 bases left between them. CDR3 length equals 12 residues. CDR1 SGHAT and CDR2 FQNNGV come from the germline V gene. CDR3 bases: TGTGCCAGCAGCTCTGCTGAGAATGAGCAGTTCTTC. Residues: CASSSAENEQFF.

The chain carries TRBV15 and TRBJ2-3; maybe TRBD1 (6 bases). The CDR3 is 15 amino acids. Trimming took off 9 bases at V and 2 bases at J, with 18 bases between the two ends. The germline gives CDR1 LNHNV, CDR2 YYDKDF (reference sequence). CDR3 residues: CATKDLGGTTDTQYF. Written as DNA, the CDR3 is TGTGCCACTAAGGATCTAGGGGGTACCACAGATACGCAGTATTTT. Complete variable domain (other parts from reference TRBV15 and TRBJ2-3): DAMVIQNPRYQVTQFGKPVTLSCSQTLNHNVMYWYQQKSSQAPKLLFHYYDKDFNNEADTPDNFQSRRPNTSFCFLDIRSPGLGDTAMYLCATKDLGGTTDTQYFGPGTRLTVL.

The table lists this clonotype with a few counts. V usage is TRBV3-1 and J usage is TRBJ1-6; D gene uncertain. The CDR3 length is 14 residues. Trimming cost V 1 base and J 6 bases, with 7 bases left between them. Looked up from germline, CDR1 is LGHDT and CDR2 is YNNKEL (reference sequence). The CDR3 DNA reads TGTGCCAGCAGCCAAGGGCGGGGTAATTCACCCCTCCACTTT. Its protein is CASSQGRGNSPLHF.

As to this clonotype: One base away lies a much larger clone, so this may be a sequencing read error. V usage is TRBV9 and J usage is TRBJ2-2; 9 bases map to TRBD2. CDR1 is SGDLS, CDR2 YYNGEE, per germline. V dropped 9 bases and J dropped 4; count of bases not matched to a gene: 16. The CDR3 contains 17 residues. The CDR3, as DNA: TGTGCCAACAGTCCGGGACTAGCTCCGAGGGCCACCGGGGAGCTGTTTTTT. It is translated as CANSPGLAPRATGELFF.

The rearrangement links TRBV9 to TRBJ2-4; TRBD1 might be the D (7 bases). V shed 3 bases and J shed 1 base, with 26 bases lying between them. The V gene's germline CDR1 is SGDLS and CDR2 YYNGEE. The CDR3 extends over 20 amino acids. This CDR3 reads CASSARRTGRLVGAKNIQYF. The CDR3 DNA is TGTGCCAGCAGCGCTCGACGGACAGGCCGACTAGTTGGTGCCAAAAACATTCAGTACTTC.

This clonotype was picked up many times. The V gene is TRBV25-1, the J gene TRBJ2-7, with TRBD1 matching over 7 bases. J was trimmed by 2 bases and V by 7 bases; bases with no gene match: 8. The CDR3 consists of 14 residues. CDR1 MGHDK and CDR2 SYGVNS come from the germline V gene. In nucleotides, the CDR3 is TGTGCCAGCAACCCCGACAGGGCTCCCTACGAGCAGTACTTC. Protein sequence: CASNPDRAPYEQYF.

In this sample, this clonotype turned up a few times. The gene calls are TRBV29-1 and TRBJ1-2; no definite D call. The germline V and J ends were trimmed by 7 bases and 2 bases, with 8 bases remaining between them. In germline, CDR1 is SQVTM, CDR2 ANQGSEA. The CDR3 length is 11 residues. The CDR3 nucleotides are TGCAGCGGGGGAGGAAACTATGGCTACACCTTC. This translates into CSGGGNYGYTF. The full variable domain, its missing parts supplied by reference TRBV29-1 and TRBJ1-2, is SAVISQKPSRDICQRGTSLTIQCQVDSQVTMMFWYRQQPGQSLTLIATANQGSEATYESGFVIDKFPISRPNLTFSTLTVSNMSPEDSSIYLCSGGGNYGYTFGSGTRLTVV.